This passage covers 12 T cell receptor beta chains from one sample sequenced in a study of cytomegalovirus exposure and HLA in healthy donors. PCR employed 60 Vbeta and 13 Jbeta primers. Profiling relied on immunoSEQ multiplex PCR, and the TCRdb table lists in-frame clones only, not all of them. The table has 150,000 to 200,000 clones, over 60% seen once. Sequencing input: PBMCs. The receptors originated from a girl under 18 in good health and CMV-seronegative.

This clone appeared a few times. V gene TRBV5-1 combines with J gene TRBJ1-1; D perhaps matches TRBD1 (5 bases). Trimming cost V 2 bases and J 3 bases, with 8 bases left between them. CDR1 is SGHRS and CDR2 is YFSETQ in the germline V gene. This CDR3 has 13 amino acids. The CDR3 reads CASSFGRDTEAFF. The DNA for the CDR3 is TGCGCCAGCAGCTTCGGCAGGGACACTGAAGCTTTCTTT.

This rearrangement joins TRBV7-9 to TRBJ2-7, with TRBD2 matching over 9 bases. Losses at the gene ends were 2 bases for V and 3 bases for J; bases not matched to a gene: 8. This CDR3 contains 16 residues. Germline V gives CDR1 SEHNR, CDR2 FQNEAQ (reference sequence). The CDR3 spells CASSLYPSGVLYEQYF. Written as DNA, the CDR3 is TGTGCCAGCAGCTTATATCCTAGCGGGGTACTCTACGAGCAGTACTTC.

A few counts support this clone. The rearrangement links TRBV19 to TRBJ2-1; 10 nucleotides match TRBD2. V lost 1 base, J lost 7 bases, and 4 bases stayed unmatched. From germline, CDR1 is LNHDA and CDR2 SQIVND (reference sequence). This CDR3 comprises 15 residues. CDR3 coding DNA: TGTGCCAGTAGTATAGCGGCTAGCGGGGGAAATGAGCAGTTCTTC. This encodes CASSIAASGGNEQFF.

The chain employs TRBV9 and TRBJ1-1; maybe TRBD1 (6 bases). Trimming removed 6 bases from V and 2 bases from J, with 14 bases in between. CDR3 length: 14 amino acids. Germline loops: CDR1 SGDLS, CDR2 YYNGEE. The CDR3 is CASTPVGGNTEAFF. Written as DNA, the CDR3 is TGTGCCAGCACCCCAGTAGGGGGAAACACTGAAGCTTTCTTT.

The chain has TRBV18 and TRBJ1-2; D is possibly TRBD1 (5 bases). The CDR3 consists of 15 residues. Germline CDR1 reads KGHSH; CDR2 reads LQKENI. V was pared by 0 bases and J by 4 bases, with 12 bases between. CDR3 nucleotide sequence: TGTGCCAGCTCACCACCCGACAGCAACTCCTATGGCTACACCTTC. This encodes CASSPPDSNSYGYTF.

The chain couples TRBV6-6 to TRBJ1-6; D might be TRBD1 (5 bases). V was clipped by 8 bases and J by 4 bases, with 18 bases between them. Germline CDR1 and CDR2: MNHNY and SVGAGI (reference sequence). This CDR3 has 16 amino acids. The CDR3 here is CASGSPDSRYNSPLHF. As DNA, the CDR3 is TGTGCCAGCGGATCCCCCGACAGCCGATATAATTCACCCCTCCACTTT.

This clone was seen only once. The rearrangement links TRBV9 to TRBJ2-1, with TRBD2 identical over 11 bases. Looked up from germline, CDR1 is SGDLS and CDR2 is YYNGEE. V trimming: 5 bases; J trimming: 4 bases; junction bases outside the gene matches: 8. The CDR3 is made up of 16 amino acids. Here the CDR3 reads CASSVGTSGAYNEQFF. CDR3 sequence (DNA): TGTGCCAGCAGTGTTGGGACTAGCGGAGCGTACAATGAGCAGTTCTTC.

The chain employs TRBV27 and TRBJ2-2; 8 nucleotides line up with TRBD2. V gave up 4 bases and J gave up 2 bases; unmatched junction bases: 12. Germline V gene sequence: CDR1 MNHEY, CDR2 SMNVEV (reference sequence). This CDR3 contains 18 residues. CDR3 nucleotides: TGTGCCAGCAGTTCGATCGGGACTAGGAGAACCAACACCGGGGAGCTGTTTTTT. Its translation: CASSSIGTRRTNTGELFF.

The chain is built from TRBV7-9 and TRBJ2-3; D is unresolved. The CDR3 extends over 13 amino acids. Germline CDR1 and CDR2: SEHNR and FQNEAQ (reference sequence). V shed 1 base and J shed 8 bases, with 10 bases lying between them. The CDR3 nucleotides read TGTGCCAGCAGCTTAGGTAGTTTAGTTACGCAGTATTTT. Residues: CASSLGSLVTQYF.

The chain joins TRBV7-8 to TRBJ2-7; D is ambiguous. Trimming shortened V by 0 bases and J by 1 base, and 7 bases separated the two germline ends. Germline V CDR1 and CDR2: SGHVS, FQNEAQ. This CDR3 has 14 residues. CDR3 amino acids: CASSLAPQSYEQYF. In DNA, the CDR3 is TGTGCCAGCAGCTTAGCGCCCCAGTCCTACGAGCAGTACTTC.

The chain links TRBV6-1 to TRBJ1-1; maybe TRBD1 (6 bases). Per the germline V gene, CDR1 is MNHNS and CDR2 is SASEGT. Trimming pared 4 bases from V and 4 bases from J, leaving 16 bases between. The CDR3 sequence is 15 residues long. CDR3 region: CASSAQGRTGTEAFF. In nucleotides, the CDR3 is TGTGCCAGCAGTGCCCAGGGGCGGACGGGCACTGAAGCTTTCTTT.

The CDR3 nucleotides are TGTGCCAGCAGCATACCCGGGACAGGCTTAAATTCACCCCTCCACTTT. It specifies CASSIPGTGLNSPLHF. The chain couples TRBV5-6 to TRBJ1-6; the match to TRBD1 covers 8 bases. V trimming: 4 bases; J trimming: 7 bases; junction bases outside the gene matches: 10. The CDR3 is 16 residues long. Germline CDR1 reads SGHDT; CDR2 reads YYEEEE.